The TCR beta chain described here comes from a study of blood T cell repertoires in COVID-19. Across the study: PBMCs, B-cell-depleted T cells, or T cells were the source of the cDNA or gDNA that made up the material.

The CDR3 runs 14 residues. The ends lost 3 bases at V and 8 bases at J; junction bases unmatched: 8. The germline CDR1 and CDR2 sequences are MNHEY and SMNVEV (reference sequence). Comments on this clone: The sample holds other DNA sequences that translate to the same CDR3.

Participant-reported clinical history was the basis for cohort assignment. How the authors handled the data: Researchers report that nucleated cell counts were estimated from reference gene primer amplification. Data came from immunoSEQ multiplex PCR; TCRdb stores just in-frame clones and leaves some out. That table furnishes V, J and clone size, whereas the DNA furnished D and trimming. The sample shows 300,000 to 500,000 clones, 70% to 90% of them seen only once. Sequenced input: PBMCs or T cells enriched from blood (not recorded which). The sequence was collected from a woman in her thirties or forties with acute COVID-19. The rearrangement joins TRBV27 to TRBJ1-1; 8 bases agree with TRBD1. The CDR3 reads CASSLYRGGTEAFF. Written as DNA, the CDR3 is TGTGCCAGCAGTTTGTACAGGGGGGGTACCGAAGCTTTCTTT.